This TCR beta chain was sequenced during a study of cytomegalovirus exposure and HLA in healthy donors. Overall study results and limits: Data from an earlier analysis indicated that most TCR beta V segments were productive either about 87% or about 30% of the time. A later analysis reportedly found that, within productive TCRs, an Asian-associated ancestry cluster had fewer N-insertions than the mean observed across the approximately 690 donors. Highly shared sequence variants in one cluster were likely a sequencing artifact. In a later analysis, parvovirus B19, influenza, CMV and Epstein-Barr virus appeared linked to several top co-occurrence clusters.

Only a few counts were recorded for this clone. The antigen is unknown. Primers for the PCR totalled 60 Vbeta and 13 Jbeta. Assay used: immunoSEQ multiplex PCR; TCRdb lists only in-frame clones, some missing. The table shows 150,000 to 200,000 clones, with 81% occurring only once. CDR1 and CDR2 (germline): SGHTA, FQGNSA. The CDR3 has 15 residues. Trimming cost V 1 base and J 0 bases, with 7 bases left between them. The material sequenced was PBMCs. This TCR was sampled from a man in his fifties in good health and CMV-seropositive. V is TRBV7-2 and J is TRBJ2-1; D unresolved. The CDR3 here is CASSLESTSYNEQFF. The CDR3 coding sequence is TGTGCCAGCAGCTTAGAAAGCACCTCCTACAATGAGCAGTTCTTC.